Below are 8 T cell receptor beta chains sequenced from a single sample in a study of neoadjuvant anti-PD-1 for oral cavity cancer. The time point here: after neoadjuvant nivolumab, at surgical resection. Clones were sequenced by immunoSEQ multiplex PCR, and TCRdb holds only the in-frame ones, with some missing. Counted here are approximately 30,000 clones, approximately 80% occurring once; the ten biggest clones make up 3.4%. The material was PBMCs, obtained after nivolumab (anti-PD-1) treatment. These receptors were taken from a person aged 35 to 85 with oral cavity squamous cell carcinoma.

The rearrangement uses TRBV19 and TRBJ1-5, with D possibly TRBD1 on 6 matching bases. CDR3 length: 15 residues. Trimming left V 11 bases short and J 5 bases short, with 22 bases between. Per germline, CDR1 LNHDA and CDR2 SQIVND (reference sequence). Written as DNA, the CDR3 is TGTGCCTGTCAGGGGACGGCAGGCCACTATCAGCCCCAGCATTTT. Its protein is CACQGTAGHYQPQHF.

CDR3 protein: CASSLAGGDFYNEQFF. For the CDR3, the DNA is TGTGCCAGCAGCTTAGCCGGGGGCGACTTCTACAATGAGCAGTTCTTC. This chain uses TRBV7-2 with TRBJ2-1; D might be TRBD1 or TRBD2, each matching 6 bases. The ends were cut back, 0 bases at V and 3 bases at J, with 12 bases in the middle. This CDR3 is built from 16 residues. Per germline, CDR1 SGHTA and CDR2 FQGNSA.

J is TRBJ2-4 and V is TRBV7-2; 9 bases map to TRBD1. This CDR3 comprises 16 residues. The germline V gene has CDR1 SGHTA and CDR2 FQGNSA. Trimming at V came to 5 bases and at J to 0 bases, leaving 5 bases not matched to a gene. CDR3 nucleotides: TGTGCCAGCAGCCAACAGGGGGCCATAGCCAAAAACATTCAGTACTTC. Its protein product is CASSQQGAIAKNIQYF.

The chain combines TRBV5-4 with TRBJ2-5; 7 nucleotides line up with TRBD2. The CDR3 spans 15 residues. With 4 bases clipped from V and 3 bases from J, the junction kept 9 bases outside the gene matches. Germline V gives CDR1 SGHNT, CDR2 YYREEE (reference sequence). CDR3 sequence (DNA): TGTGCCAGCAGCCCGAGCGGGGAGCCAAAAGAGACCCAGTACTTC. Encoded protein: CASSPSGEPKETQYF.

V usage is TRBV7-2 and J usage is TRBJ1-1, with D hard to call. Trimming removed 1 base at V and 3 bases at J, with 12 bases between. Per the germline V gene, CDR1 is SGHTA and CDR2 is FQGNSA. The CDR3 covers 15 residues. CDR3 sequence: CASSLEWSADTEAFF. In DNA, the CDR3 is TGTGCCAGCAGCTTAGAGTGGTCTGCTGACACTGAAGCTTTCTTT.

The DNA for the CDR3 is TGCGCCAGCAGCTTGGAAAGGGGGCGAGAAAAACTGTTTTTT. It encodes CASSLERGREKLFF. This chain uses TRBV5-1 with TRBJ1-4, with TRBD1 matching 7 bases. Germline trimming cut 0 bases from V and 8 bases from J; bases unmatched to any gene: 4. Looked up from germline, CDR1 is SGHRS and CDR2 is YFSETQ. There are 14 residues in the CDR3.

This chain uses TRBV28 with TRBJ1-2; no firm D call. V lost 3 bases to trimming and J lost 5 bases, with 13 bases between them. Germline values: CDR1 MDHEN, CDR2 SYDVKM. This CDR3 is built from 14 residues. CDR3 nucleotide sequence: TGTGCCAGCAGTTTGGAAACAGATTCTTATGGCTACACCTTC. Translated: CASSLETDSYGYTF.

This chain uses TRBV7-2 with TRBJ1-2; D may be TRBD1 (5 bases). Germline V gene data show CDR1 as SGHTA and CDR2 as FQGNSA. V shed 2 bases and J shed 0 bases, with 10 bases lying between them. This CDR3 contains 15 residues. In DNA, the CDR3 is TGTGCCAGCAGCTTAAACGGGGGAACTAACTATGGCTACACCTTC. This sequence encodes CASSLNGGTNYGYTF.